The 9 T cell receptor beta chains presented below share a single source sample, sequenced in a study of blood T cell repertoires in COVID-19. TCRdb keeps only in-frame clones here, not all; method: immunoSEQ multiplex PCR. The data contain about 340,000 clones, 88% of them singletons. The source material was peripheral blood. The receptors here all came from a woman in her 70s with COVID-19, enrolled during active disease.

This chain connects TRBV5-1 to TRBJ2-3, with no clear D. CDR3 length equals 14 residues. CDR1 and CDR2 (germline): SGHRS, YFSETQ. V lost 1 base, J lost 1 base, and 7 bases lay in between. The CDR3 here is CASSLSQGTDTQYF. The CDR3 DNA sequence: TGCGCCAGCAGCTTGAGCCAGGGCACAGATACGCAGTATTTT.

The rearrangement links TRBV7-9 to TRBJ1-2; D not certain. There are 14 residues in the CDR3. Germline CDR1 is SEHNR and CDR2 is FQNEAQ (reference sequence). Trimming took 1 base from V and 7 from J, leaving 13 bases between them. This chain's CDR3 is CASSLVEGASGYTF. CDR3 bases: TGTGCCAGCAGCTTAGTAGAGGGAGCGAGTGGCTACACCTTC.

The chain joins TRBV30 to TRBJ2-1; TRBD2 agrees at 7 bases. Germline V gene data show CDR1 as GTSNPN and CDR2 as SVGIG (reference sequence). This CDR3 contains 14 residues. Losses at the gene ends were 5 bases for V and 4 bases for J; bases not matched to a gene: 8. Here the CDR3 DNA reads TGTGCCTGGTCGGGGGGAGTAGGATACAATGAGCAGTTCTTC. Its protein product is CAWSGGVGYNEQFF. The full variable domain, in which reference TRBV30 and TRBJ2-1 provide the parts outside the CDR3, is SQTIHQWPATLVQPVGSPLSLECTVEGTSNPNLYWYRQAAGRGLQLLFYSVGIGQISSEVPQNLSASRPQDRQFILSSKKLLLSDSGFYLCAWSGGVGYNEQFFGPGTRLTVL.

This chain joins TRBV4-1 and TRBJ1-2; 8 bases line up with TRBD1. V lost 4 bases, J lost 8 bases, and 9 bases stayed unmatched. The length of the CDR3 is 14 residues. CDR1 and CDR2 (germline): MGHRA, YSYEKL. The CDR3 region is CASSPQSRGQGYTF. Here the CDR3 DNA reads TGCGCCAGCAGCCCACAAAGCAGGGGGCAAGGCTACACCTTC.

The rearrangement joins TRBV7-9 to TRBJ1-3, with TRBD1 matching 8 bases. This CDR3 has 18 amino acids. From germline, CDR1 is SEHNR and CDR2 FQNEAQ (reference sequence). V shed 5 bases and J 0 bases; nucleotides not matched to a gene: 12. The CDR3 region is CASSQAGGSSFSGNTIYF. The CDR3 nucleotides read TGTGCCAGCAGCCAGGCAGGGGGCAGTTCCTTCTCTGGAAACACCATATATTTT.

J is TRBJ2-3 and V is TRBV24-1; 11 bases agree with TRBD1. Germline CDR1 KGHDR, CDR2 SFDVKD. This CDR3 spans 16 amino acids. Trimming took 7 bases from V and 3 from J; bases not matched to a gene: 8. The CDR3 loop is CATSITGTGGTDTQYF. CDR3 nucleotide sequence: TGTGCCACCAGCATAACCGGGACAGGGGGGACAGATACGCAGTATTTT.

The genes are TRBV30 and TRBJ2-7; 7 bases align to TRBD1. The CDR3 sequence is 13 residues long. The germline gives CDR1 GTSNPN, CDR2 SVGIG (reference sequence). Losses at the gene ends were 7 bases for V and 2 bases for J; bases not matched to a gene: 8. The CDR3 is CAYTTGVTYEQYF. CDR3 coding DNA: TGTGCCTACACTACAGGGGTAACCTACGAGCAGTACTTC.

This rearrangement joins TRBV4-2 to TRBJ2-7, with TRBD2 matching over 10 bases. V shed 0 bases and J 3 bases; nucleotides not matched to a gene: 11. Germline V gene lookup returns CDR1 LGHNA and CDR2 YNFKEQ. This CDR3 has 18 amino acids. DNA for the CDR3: TGTGCCAGCAGCCAAGAGAGGTTAGCGGGGGGAATTTACTACGAGCAGTACTTC. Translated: CASSQERLAGGIYYEQYF.

The CDR3 DNA is TGTGCCAGCAGTTACCTAAAAGAAAAACTGTTTTTT. This codes for CASSYLKEKLFF. J is TRBJ1-4 and V is TRBV11-2, with D hard to call. This CDR3 contains 12 residues. Per germline, CDR1 SGHAT and CDR2 FQNNGV. V lost 6 bases and J lost 8, with 10 bases in between.